The 21 T cell receptor beta chains presented below share a single source sample, sequenced in a study of quantifying T cell responses using KT2 cells. Across the whole study: cDNA was made from DNase-treated RNA using alpha and beta constant primers.

Each cDNA got a UMI-containing oligo ligated at its 3' end. First-round PCR used three to five cycles and beta primers RC1.1 and RC1.2 covering TRBC1 and TRBC2. TCRdb reprocessed the UMI-ligation and nested PCR reads via MiXCR and lists one record per CDR3 protein. The sample shows some 48,000 distinct CDR3 sequences, approximately 10% of them seen only once. Sequencing was carried out using PBMCs spiked with cells of the T cell clone KT2. The receptor set was obtained from a human donor.

This clonotype was detected a few times. The genes are TRBV4-2 and TRBJ2-3; the D gene is possibly TRBD2 (6 bases). This CDR3 is built from 16 residues. Between the trimmed V and J ends, which lost 0 bases and 4 bases, there was a span of 14 bases. The germline CDR1 and CDR2 sequences are LGHNA and YNFKEQ. The CDR3 DNA reads TGTGCCAGCAGCCAAGAAGTAGCGGACACCCCAGATACGCAGTATTTT. Translating it yields CASSQEVADTPDTQYF.

V and J are TRBV6-1 and TRBJ1-1; D unresolved. In germline, CDR1 is MNHNS, CDR2 SASEGT. The CDR3 consists of 14 residues. V gave up 10 bases and J gave up 1 base, with 16 bases separating them. CDR3 sequence: CAIQNGRRNTEAFF. The CDR3 DNA is TGTGCCATCCAGAATGGACGGCGGAACACTGAAGCTTTCTTT.

This clonotype was seen more than once but under ten times. This rearrangement joins TRBV5-1 to TRBJ2-7; D unclear. There are 14 residues in the CDR3. Trimming removed 2 bases at V and 4 bases at J, with 13 bases between. CDR1 is SGHRS and CDR2 is YFSETQ in the germline V gene. CDR3 protein: CASSLGDTLYEQYF. The CDR3 nucleotides read TGCGCCAGCAGCTTAGGAGATACGTTGTACGAGCAGTACTTC.

The rearrangement links TRBV7-3 to TRBJ2-7; D remains ambiguous. CDR1 is SGHTA and CDR2 is FQGTGA in the germline V gene. The CDR3 length is 15 residues. Trimming removed 5 bases at V and 3 bases at J, with 17 bases between. The DNA for the CDR3 is TGTGCCAGCAGCCCGGGTAAAGGGATCGGCTACGAGCAGTACTTC. Translated, it gives CASSPGKGIGYEQYF.

This clonotype was counted ten times or more. The V and J genes are TRBV20-1 and TRBJ2-4; a possible D gene is TRBD1 (6 bases). V lost 6 bases and J 9 bases, leaving 21 bases between the germline ends. This CDR3 spans 14 amino acids. CDR1 and CDR2 from the germline V gene are DFQATT and SNEGSKA (reference sequence). CDR3 region: CSAVIPGHTIIQYF. The CDR3 coding sequence is TGCAGTGCCGTTATTCCGGGACATACAATCATTCAGTACTTC.

This clonotype is categorized as medium-sized. V gene TRBV12-3 or TRBV12-4 combines with J gene TRBJ2-1; 12 nucleotides agree with TRBD2. The CDR3 extends over 16 amino acids. The trim removed 5 bases at V and 10 bases at J, leaving 12 bases unmatched. This CDR3 reads CASSLLAGGPRGEQFF. CDR3 DNA sequence: TGTGCCAGCAGTCTGCTAGCGGGAGGGCCTAGGGGGGAGCAGTTCTTC.

This clonotype occurred many times. The chain combines TRBV5-4 with TRBJ2-2; maybe TRBD1 (5 bases). Per the germline V gene, CDR1 is SGHNT and CDR2 is YYREEE (reference sequence). The CDR3 has 15 amino acids. Trimming took 3 bases from V and 6 from J, leaving 15 bases between them. The CDR3 DNA sequence: TGTGCCAGCAGCTCCCGTAAAAAGGGGCCCGGGGAGCTGTTTTTT. Translating it yields CASSSRKKGPGELFF.

This clonotype was recorded many times. The genes are TRBV20-1 and TRBJ2-3; a weak D match, TRBD1 (6 bases). The CDR3 length is 15 residues. Looked up from germline, CDR1 is DFQATT and CDR2 is SNEGSKA (reference sequence). V was cut by 3 bases and J by 5 bases, with 18 bases left in between. The CDR3 bases are TGCAGTGCTAGGACAGGCTTGTCGCCCGTAGATACGCAGTATTTT. Its protein is CSARTGLSPVDTQYF.

The chain combines TRBV6-5 with TRBJ2-5; D ambiguous. This CDR3 spans 14 amino acids. V was shortened by 2 bases and J by 4 bases, with 11 bases between the two germline ends. Germline V gene sequence: CDR1 MNHEY, CDR2 SVGAGI. CDR3 sequence reads: CASSYGPRAETQYF. The DNA of the CDR3 is TGTGCCAGCAGTTACGGACCTCGAGCAGAGACCCAGTACTTC.

This clonotype was observed a single time. The chain carries TRBV7-9 and TRBJ2-5, with D perhaps being TRBD1 or TRBD2 (6 bases each). The V end lost 6 bases, the J end lost 3 bases, and 20 bases lay between the germline ends. The V gene's germline CDR1 is SEHNR and CDR2 FQNEAQ (reference sequence). This CDR3 is 16 amino acids long. The CDR3 DNA sequence: TGTGCCAGCAGTGGGGGGAGAGGGGGTCTGGAAGAGACCCAGTACTTC. This gives the protein CASSGGRGGLEETQYF. The variable domain in full, with the rest retrieved from reference TRBV7-9 and TRBJ2-5, is DTGVSQNPRHKITKRGQNVTFRCDPISEHNRLYWYRQTLGQGPEFLTYFQNEAQLEKSRLLSDRFSAERPKGSFSTLEIQRTEQGDSAMYLCASSGGRGGLEETQYFGPGTRLLVL.

This clonotype turned up a few times. V and J are TRBV4-1 and TRBJ2-1; perhaps TRBD2 as D (6 bases). Trimming stripped 4 bases from V and 9 bases from J, with 25 bases between. This CDR3 region has 17 residues. Germline CDR1 and CDR2: MGHRA and YSYEKL. CDR3 DNA: TGCGCCAGCAGCCCTTCCGGGGGACCTCCCACTTTGCGTGAGCAGTTCTTC. Encoded protein: CASSPSGGPPTLREQFF.

This clonotype has more than one count but fewer than ten. The rearrangement links TRBV16 to TRBJ2-7, with 10 positions matching TRBD1. The CDR3 length is 15 residues. CDR1 is KGHSY, CDR2 FQNENV, per germline. V lost 1 base and J lost 4; bases outside the gene matches: 4. The CDR3: CASSQLWDRGYEQYF. The CDR3 DNA sequence: TGTGCCAGCAGCCAATTGTGGGACAGGGGTTACGAGCAGTACTTC. The whole variable domain, remainder taken from reference TRBV16 and TRBJ2-7, is GEEVAQTPKHLVRGEGQKAKLYCAPIKGHSYVFWYQQVLKNEFKFLISFQNENVFDETGMPKERFSAKCLPNSPCSLEIQATKLEDSAVYFCASSQLWDRGYEQYFGPGTRLTVT.

CDR3 DNA: TGTGCCAGCAGTTATCCTGCGGAGCAGCCTAATAATTCACCCCTCCACTTT. Its protein is CASSYPAEQPNNSPLHF. The chain links TRBV6-2 or TRBV6-3 to TRBJ1-6; D unresolved. This CDR3 contains 17 residues. V lost 3 bases to trimming and J lost 5 bases, with 17 bases between them. From germline, CDR1 is MNHEY and CDR2 SVGEGT.

The chain recombines TRBV5-1 with TRBJ2-7; no clear D gene. CDR1 is SGHRS and CDR2 is YFSETQ in the germline V gene. CDR3 length: 15 amino acids. V lost 2 bases and J 1 base, leaving 13 bases between the germline ends. CDR3 DNA: TGCGCCAGCAGCTTCGGCCCACGCCGATCCTACGAGCAGTACTTC. It is translated as CASSFGPRRSYEQYF.

This sequence joins TRBV11-3 and TRBJ2-3; 8 bases are shared with TRBD1. Trimming took 5 bases from V and 8 from J; bases not matched to a gene: 12. CDR1 is SGHNT and CDR2 is YENEEA in the germline V gene. This CDR3 is built from 15 residues. CDR3: CASSPRTGFEGTQYF. CDR3 coding DNA: TGTGCCAGCAGCCCCCGGACAGGGTTCGAGGGTACGCAGTATTTT.

The table lists this clonotype with a few counts. This chain joins TRBV2 and TRBJ1-5; a weak D match, TRBD1 (6 bases). Looked up from germline, CDR1 is SNHLY and CDR2 is FYNNEI. The CDR3 extends over 15 amino acids. V was shortened by 3 bases and J by 7 bases, with 16 bases between the two germline ends. DNA of the CDR3: TGTGCCAGCAGTGAGGGGGGCGGGAGAGGGCAGCCCCAGCATTTT. It encodes CASSEGGGRGQPQHF.

At least ten counts were recorded for this clonotype. V is TRBV6-1 and J is TRBJ2-1; 9 bases match TRBD1. The CDR3 totals 14 residues. J lost 7 bases, V lost 6 bases, and 7 bases had no gene match. Germline CDR1 and CDR2: MNHNS and SASEGT. In DNA, the CDR3 is TGTGCCAGCAGGACAGGGGGTGCGGAGAATGAGCAGTTCTTC. This translates into CASRTGGAENEQFF.

This chain links TRBV27 with TRBJ1-6, with D perhaps TRBD1 (5 bases). Germline V gene sequence: CDR1 MNHEY, CDR2 SMNVEV (reference sequence). This CDR3 is 14 amino acids long. The germline V and J ends were trimmed by 6 bases and 6 bases, with 12 bases remaining between them. The CDR3 DNA is TGTGCCAGCAGAATCCAGGGTTCTAATTCACCCCTCCACTTT. It codes for CASRIQGSNSPLHF.

The sample holds a few counts of this clonotype. The V call is TRBV20-1, the J call TRBJ2-3; 9 nucleotides line up with TRBD2. Looked up from germline, CDR1 is DFQATT and CDR2 is SNEGSKA (reference sequence). The CDR3 contains 13 residues. Trimming took 0 bases from V and 6 from J; bases not matched to a gene: 1. The DNA for the CDR3 is TGCAGTGCTAGAGATCTAGCGGGGGATACGCAGTATTTT. The encoded protein is CSARDLAGDTQYF.

This clonotype was observed a few times. In DNA, the CDR3 is TGTGCCAGCAGCCAAGACTCGGCCAATTCACCCCTCCACTTT. Translated: CASSQDSANSPLHF. This chain joins TRBV3-1 and TRBJ1-6; D unclear. Trimming stripped 0 bases from V and 7 bases from J, with 7 bases between. This CDR3 region has 14 residues. CDR1 is LGHDT and CDR2 is YNNKEL in the germline V gene (reference sequence). The variable domain in full, with the rest retrieved from reference TRBV3-1 and TRBJ1-6, is DTAVSQTPKYLVTQMGNDKSIKCEQNLGHDTMYWYKQDSKKFLKIMFSYNNKELIINETVPNRFSPKSPDKAHLNLHINSLELGDSAVYFCASSQDSANSPLHFGNGTRLTVT.

This clonotype was found a few times. The chain carries TRBV13 and TRBJ1-6; no reliable D call. This CDR3 region has 15 residues. CDR1 and CDR2 from the germline V gene are PRHDT and FYEKMQ (reference sequence). Trimming stripped 3 bases from V and 5 bases from J, with 11 bases between. The CDR3 sequence is CASSLRRGDNSPLHF. In nucleotides, the CDR3 is TGTGCCAGCAGCTTGAGGCGCGGGGATAATTCACCCCTCCACTTT.